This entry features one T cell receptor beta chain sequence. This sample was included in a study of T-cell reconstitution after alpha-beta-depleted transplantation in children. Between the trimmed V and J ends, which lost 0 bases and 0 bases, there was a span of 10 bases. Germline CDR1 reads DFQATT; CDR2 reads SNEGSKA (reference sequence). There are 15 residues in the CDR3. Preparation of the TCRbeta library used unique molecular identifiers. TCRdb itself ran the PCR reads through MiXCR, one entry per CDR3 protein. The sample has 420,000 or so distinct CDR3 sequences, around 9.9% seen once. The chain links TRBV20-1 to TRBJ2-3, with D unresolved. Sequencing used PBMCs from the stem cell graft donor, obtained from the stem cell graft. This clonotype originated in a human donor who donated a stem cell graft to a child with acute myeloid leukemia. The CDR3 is CSAREDRSSTDTQYF. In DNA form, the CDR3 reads TGCAGTGCTAGAGAGGACCGCTCTAGCACAGATACGCAGTATTTT.